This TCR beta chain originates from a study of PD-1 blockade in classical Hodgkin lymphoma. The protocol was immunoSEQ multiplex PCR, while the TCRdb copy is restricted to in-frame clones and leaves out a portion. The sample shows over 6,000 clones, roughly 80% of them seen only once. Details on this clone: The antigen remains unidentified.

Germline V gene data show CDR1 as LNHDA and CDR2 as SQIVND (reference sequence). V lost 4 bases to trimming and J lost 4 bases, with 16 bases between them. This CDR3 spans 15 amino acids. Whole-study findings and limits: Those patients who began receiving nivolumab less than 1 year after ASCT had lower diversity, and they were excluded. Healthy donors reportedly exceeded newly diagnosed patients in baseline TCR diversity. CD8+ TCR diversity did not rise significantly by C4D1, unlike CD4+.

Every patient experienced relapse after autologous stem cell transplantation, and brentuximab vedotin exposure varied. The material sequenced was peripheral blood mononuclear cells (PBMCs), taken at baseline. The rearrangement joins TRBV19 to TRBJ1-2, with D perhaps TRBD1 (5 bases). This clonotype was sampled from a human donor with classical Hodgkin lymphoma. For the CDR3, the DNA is TGTGCCAGTAGTAGTCCGGGGCGGTTTGCCTATGGCTACACCTTC. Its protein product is CASSSPGRFAYGYTF.